Listed below are T cell receptor beta chains from one sample, sequenced in a study of technical replicates of blood from a few donors. Only in-frame clones appear in the TCRdb table, and some are missing; sequencing was by immunoSEQ multiplex PCR. In the table there are approximately 82,000 clones, 90% to 95% of which are singletons. The sequencing sample was made of T cells isolated from PBMCs. These receptors came from a human donor in good health. The CDR3 runs from the conserved cysteine through the conserved F or W. The D gene is left open where the match is weak. Clone size, where shown, is once, few, many, or a class for clones that have expanded.

TRBJ1-1 | - | TRBV4-1 | - | CASSKRGTEAFF | TGCGCCAGCAGCAAAAGGGGAACTGAAGCTTTCTTT
TRBJ2-5 | once | TRBV6-5 | TRBD2 | CASSRGLEETQYF | TGTGCCAGCAGCCGGGGACTAGAGGAGACCCAGTACTTC
TRBJ2-2 | - | TRBV25-1 | TRBD1 | CASGGQGAVTGELFF | TGTGCCAGCGGGGGACAGGGGGCGGTCACCGGGGAGCTGTTTTTT
TRBJ2-5 | - | TRBV9 | - | CASSVGGAYQETQYF | TGTGCCAGCAGCGTAGGGGGCGCGTATCAAGAGACCCAGTACTTC
TRBJ2-1 | - | TRBV4-1 | TRBD2 | CASSQDILADEQFF | TGCGCCAGCAGCCAAGATATCCTAGCGGATGAGCAGTTCTTC
TRBJ2-3 | - | TRBV6-4 | TRBD2 | CASGVTSGTPTQYF | TGTGCCAGCGGGGTGACTAGCGGGACCCCTACGCAGTATTTT
TRBJ1-4 | - | TRBV30 | TRBD1 | CAWEGQAHEKLFF | TGTGCCTGGGAGGGACAGGCTCATGAAAAACTGTTTTTT
TRBJ2-7 | once | TRBV7-6 | TRBD1 | CASSSGPGTGLSTYEQYF | TGTGCCAGCAGCTCAGGGCCCGGGACAGGCCTTTCTACCTACGAGCAGTACTTC
TRBJ2-1 | - | TRBV27 | - | CASSLGSTPYNEQFF | TGTGCCAGCAGTTTAGGGAGCACACCGTACAATGAGCAGTTCTTC
TRBJ2-3 | - | TRBV6-1 | TRBD2 | CASSEAGTSGGPRYF | TGTGCCAGCAGTGAAGCCGGGACTAGCGGGGGCCCTCGGTATTTT
TRBJ1-1 | - | TRBV29-1 | - | CSAGHMNTEAFF | TGCAGCGCTGGACACATGAACACTGAAGCTTTCTTT
TRBJ2-1 | - | TRBV2 | TRBD2 | CAKERGGYNEQFF | TGTGCCAAAGAGCGGGGGGGATACAATGAGCAGTTCTTC
TRBJ1-5 | - | TRBV28 | TRBD1 | CASSPYYRGPSNQPQHF | TGTGCCAGCAGTCCCTACTACAGGGGGCCCAGCAATCAGCCCCAGCATTTT
TRBJ1-2 | - | TRBV29-1 | - | CSVSRGNYGYTF | TGCAGCGTATCCCGGGGGAACTATGGCTACACCTTC
TRBJ1-6 | - | TRBV30 | - | CAWSVVENSPLHF | TGTGCCTGGAGTGTGGTAGAGAATTCACCCCTCCACTTT
TRBJ2-5 | - | TRBV9 | TRBD1 | CASSELGRRDSPNRYQETQYF | TGTGCCAGCAGCGAACTAGGTCGTAGGGACAGCCCGAATAGATACCAAGAGACCCAGTACTTC
TRBJ2-1 | - | TRBV6-5 | TRBD2 | CATTYSGGAYNEQFF | TGTGCCACCACTTATAGCGGGGGGGCGTACAATGAGCAGTTCTTC
TRBJ1-1 | few | TRBV9 | TRBD1 | CASSGGQGGTEAFF | TGTGCCAGCAGCGGGGGACAGGGAGGCACTGAAGCTTTCTTT
TRBJ2-7 | - | TRBV5-8 | TRBD1 | CASTRSPGTVSYEQYF | TGTGCCAGCACCCGATCGCCCGGGACAGTTTCCTACGAGCAGTACTTC
TRBJ1-1 | once | TRBV11-2 | - | CASSLGATINTEAFF | TGTGCCAGCAGCTTAGGGGCCACGATTAACACTGAAGCTTTCTTT
TRBJ2-1 | - | TRBV5-6 | - | CASSLLRDNEQFF | TGTGCCAGCAGCTTGTTACGCGATAATGAGCAGTTCTTC
TRBJ2-3 | - | TRBV6-4 | TRBD2 | CASSDSSGERLDTQYF | TGTGCCAGCAGTGACTCGAGCGGGGAGAGGCTAGATACGCAGTATTTT
TRBJ2-7 | - | TRBV10-3 | - | CATGGGSGGVTYEQYF | TGTGCCACAGGGGGGGGAAGCGGGGGAGTTACCTACGAGCAGTACTTC
TRBJ2-4 | - | TRBV28 | - | CASRGLLRGGVDIQYF | TGTGCCAGCAGGGGCCTCTTAAGGGGGGGAGTTGACATTCAGTACTTC
TRBJ1-2 | - | TRBV6-5 | - | CASSYSSGRNYGYTF | TGTGCCAGCAGTTACTCGAGTGGCAGGAACTATGGCTACACCTTC
TRBJ2-1 | few | TRBV6-5 | TRBD1 | CATRRGGDEQFF | TGTGCCACCCGTAGAGGGGGCGATGAGCAGTTCTTC
TRBJ1-2 | - | TRBV28 | - | CASSLWSGLRGYTF | TGTGCCAGCAGTTTGTGGTCAGGGCTGAGGGGCTACACCTTC
TRBJ2-3 | - | TRBV7-9 | TRBD1 | CASSLTGPDTQYF | TGTGCCAGCAGCTTGACAGGGCCAGATACGCAGTATTTT
TRBJ2-7 | - | TRBV6-5 | TRBD1 | CASSRTDRGAYEQYF | TGTGCCAGCAGTCGAACGGACAGGGGCGCCTACGAGCAGTACTTC
TRBJ2-2 | - | TRBV18 | TRBD1 | CASTFTGVITGELFF | TGTGCCAGCACCTTTACAGGGGTGATCACCGGGGAGCTGTTTTTT
TRBJ2-3 | - | TRBV7-9 | TRBD1 | CAIPGTGSTDTQYF | TGTGCCATCCCCGGGACAGGGTCTACAGATACGCAGTATTTT
TRBJ1-5 | once | TRBV6-5 | - | CASTRGPDQPQHF | TGTGCCAGCACCCGGGGTCCTGATCAGCCCCAGCATTTT
TRBJ2-7 | - | TRBV7-9 | TRBD1 | CASSFIPGQSSYEQYF | TGTGCCAGCAGTTTTATCCCGGGACAGAGCTCCTACGAGCAGTACTTC
TRBJ1-2 | - | TRBV7-9 | - | CASSLQGPYGYTF | TGTGCCAGCAGCTTACAGGGGCCCTATGGCTACACCTTC
TRBJ1-2 | - | TRBV19 | - | CASSIVTVNYGYTF | TGTGCCAGTAGTATCGTGACAGTCAACTATGGCTACACCTTC